The rows below give T cell receptor beta chains drawn from one sample of a study of cytomegalovirus exposure and HLA in healthy donors. Clones were sequenced by immunoSEQ multiplex PCR, and TCRdb holds only the in-frame ones, with some missing. The sample has 91,000 or so clones; roughly 72% are singletons. Sequenced: PBMCs. Receptors were obtained from a man aged 25-40 years in good health and CMV-seropositive. The CDR3 runs from the conserved cysteine through the conserved F or W.

>TRBJ2-1|13|TRBV4-2
CASSQGPSDEQFF
>TRBJ2-7|12|TRBV7-9
CASSPLFYEQYF
>TRBJ1-4|16|TRBV5-1
CASSLGGGDFGEKLFF
>TRBJ2-2|16|TRBV2
CASSAKLAGKDGELFF
>TRBJ2-5|13|TRBV10-3
CATGGLAEETQYF
>TRBJ1-1|13|TRBV14
CASSLFGTAEAFF
>TRBJ1-5|14|TRBV2
CASRRRQPEGAQHF
>TRBJ2-3|16|TRBV5-1
CASSLGASGSWDTQYF
>TRBJ2-7|15|TRBV10-3
CAISEGGRAVSEQYF
>TRBJ1-2|14|TRBV4-1
CASSQGDRGYGYTF
>TRBJ2-7|15|TRBV5-5
CASSLLGQGSYEQYF
>TRBJ1-1|13|TRBV29-1
CSDSTGENTEAFF
>TRBJ1-1|11|TRBV7-9
CASSMTEAAFF
>TRBJ2-3|11|TRBV30
CAWKGADTQYF
>TRBJ2-7|14|TRBV5-6
CASSLPGQVYEQYF
>TRBJ2-5|14|TRBV5-6
CASSLVDSQETQYF
>TRBJ1-5|13|TRBV30
CAWSGRRMQPQHF
>TRBJ1-2|13|TRBV27
CASRLSTDYGYTF
>TRBJ1-2|15|TRBV7-2
CASSLGALPNYGYTF
>TRBJ2-5|13|TRBV27
CASSLTPRETQYF
>TRBJ2-4|15|TRBV9
CASSVGNRDKNIQYF
>TRBJ2-5|15|TRBV9
CASSAQQGAFETQYF
>TRBJ2-6|16|TRBV9
CASSRGGGAGANVLTF
>TRBJ1-2|13|TRBV18
CASSPDRIYGYTF
>TRBJ2-5|14|TRBV9
CASSPRDGGQTQYF
>TRBJ1-1|13|TRBV7-9
CSSSFRGSTEAFF
>TRBJ1-1|13|TRBV4-1
CASSQSGNTEAFF
>TRBJ1-2|14|TRBV7-9
CASSLYAGGSGYTF
>TRBJ2-3|16|TRBV30
CACQITGHRSTDTQYF
>TRBJ1-3|15|TRBV18
CASSPGQGAGNTIYF
>TRBJ1-2|15|TRBV10-3
CAISELGGSNYGYTF
>TRBJ1-2|15|TRBV10-1
CASTFMGLPNYGYTF
>TRBJ2-3|19|TRBV4-1
CASSPLPGLAGSSTDTQYF
>TRBJ1-1|15|TRBV6-1
CASSEGWSLGTEAFF
>TRBJ2-7|15|TRBV7-2
CASSLEQVIRYEQYF
>TRBJ1-3|14|TRBV27
CASSRQGPANTIYF
>TRBJ2-7|15|TRBV9
CASSAEEVGAYEQYF
>TRBJ1-2|15|TRBV4-2
CASSRLGQRTDGYTF
>TRBJ2-2|15|TRBV5-4
CATDLGTANTGELFF